One sample yielded the 14 T cell receptor beta chains listed below, sequenced in a study of T cell responses to AZD1222 COVID-19 vaccine. Repertoires were generated with immunoSEQ multiplex PCR, while TCRdb's copy carries only in-frame clones and drops some. Seen here are 150,000 to 200,000 clones, approximately 92% observed once, and the top ten hold 1% to 1.5%. The sequences come from peripheral blood, collected on day 0 of AZD1222 vaccination. These receptors were collected from an adult in good health.

The gene calls are TRBV12-3 or TRBV12-4 and TRBJ2-7; 7 bases are shared with TRBD2. The length of the CDR3 is 12 residues. The trim removed 6 bases at V and 3 bases at J, leaving 2 bases unmatched. The CDR3 sequence is CASRRGDYEQYF. CDR3 sequence (DNA): TGTGCCAGCAGACGGGGGGACTACGAGCAGTACTTC.

This rearrangement joins TRBV19 to TRBJ1-5; D unresolved. CDR3 length: 12 residues. The ends were cut back, 5 bases at V and 9 bases at J, with 11 bases in the middle. Germline values: CDR1 LNHDA, CDR2 SQIVND (reference sequence). The CDR3 DNA follows: TGTGCCAGTAGTCTTGGTGTAGGGCCCCAGCATTTT. Protein product: CASSLGVGPQHF.

The DNA for the CDR3 is TGTGCCAGCAGTTTAGACGGGGATTCACCCCTCCACTTT. It encodes CASSLDGDSPLHF. V usage is TRBV12-3 or TRBV12-4 and J usage is TRBJ1-6; the D is unclear. V dropped 1 base and J dropped 8 bases, with 6 bases sitting between them. This CDR3 comprises 13 residues.

This chain links TRBV2 with TRBJ1-1; D is possibly TRBD1 (5 bases). This CDR3 region has 15 residues. CDR1 SNHLY and CDR2 FYNNEI come from the germline V gene. Deletions cut 5 bases from V and 1 base from J, with 14 bases between. This CDR3 is CASSPKERGNTEAFF. The CDR3 DNA sequence: TGTGCCAGCAGTCCAAAGGAGAGGGGGAACACTGAAGCTTTCTTT.

The rearrangement joins TRBV29-1 to TRBJ2-3, with D tentatively TRBD1 or TRBD2 (6 bases each). The CDR3 is 14 amino acids. Deletions cut 5 bases from V and 6 bases from J, with 18 bases between. CDR1 and CDR2 from the germline V gene are SQVTM and ANQGSEA. CDR3 nucleotide sequence: TGCAGCGTTTCTCAAGGGGGGCGCGGGGATACGCAGTATTTT. Translation gives CSVSQGGRGDTQYF.

The V call is TRBV19, the J call TRBJ1-3; D gene uncertain. V was shortened by 6 bases and J by 0 bases, with 6 bases between the two germline ends. Germline values: CDR1 LNHDA, CDR2 SQIVND (reference sequence). The CDR3 is 13 amino acids. The CDR3 DNA is TGTGCCAGTAGCACGGCCTCTGGAAACACCATATATTTT. It yields the protein CASSTASGNTIYF.

V and J are TRBV5-5 and TRBJ1-5; no definite D call. The CDR3 runs to 18 residues. The germline V and J ends were trimmed by 2 bases and 4 bases, with 22 bases remaining between them. CDR1 SGHKS and CDR2 YYEKEE come from the germline V gene (reference sequence). This chain's CDR3 is CASSFRLDLIGDNQPQHF. The CDR3 coding sequence is TGTGCCAGCAGCTTCCGGCTGGACCTAATCGGGGATAATCAGCCCCAGCATTTT. Filled out from reference TRBV5-5 and TRBJ1-5, the complete variable domain reads DAGVTQSPTHLIKTRGQQVTLRCSPISGHKSVSWYQQVLGQGPQFIFQYYEKEERGRGNFPDRFSARQFPNYSSELNVNALLLGDSALYLCASSFRLDLIGDNQPQHFGDGTRLSIL.

The V and J genes are TRBV12-3 or TRBV12-4 and TRBJ1-3; unclear D gene. This CDR3 is built from 11 residues. V was shortened by 5 bases and J by 7 bases, with 6 bases between the two germline ends. The CDR3 DNA is TGTGCCAGCAGTCCCCTGAACACCATATATTTT. It codes for CASSPLNTIYF.

The chain uses TRBV7-9 and TRBJ1-4; no definite D call. The V end lost 6 bases, the J end lost 3 bases, and 14 bases lay between the germline ends. The CDR3 runs 15 residues. CDR1 is SEHNR and CDR2 is FQNEAQ in the germline V gene (reference sequence). For the CDR3, the DNA is TGTGCCAGCAGTTATTGGGATGCACCTAATGAAAAACTGTTTTTT. Its protein is CASSYWDAPNEKLFF.

This sequence joins TRBV19 and TRBJ1-2; no reliable D call. The germline gives CDR1 LNHDA, CDR2 SQIVND (reference sequence). There are 15 residues in the CDR3. Trimming pared 4 bases from V and 4 bases from J, leaving 16 bases between. CDR3 sequence: CASSKTGGGLYGYTF. DNA for the CDR3: TGTGCCAGTAGTAAGACCGGAGGTGGCCTCTATGGCTACACCTTC.

CDR3 residues: CASSEAHGGTYGYTF. DNA of the CDR3: TGTGCCAGCAGTGAAGCGCATGGGGGGACCTATGGCTACACCTTC. V and J are TRBV6-1 and TRBJ1-2; D may be TRBD1 (5 bases). The CDR3 is made up of 15 amino acids. The V gene's germline CDR1 is MNHNS and CDR2 SASEGT. V lost 0 bases to trimming and J lost 4 bases, with 12 bases between them.

The chain employs TRBV6-5 and TRBJ1-5; D perhaps matches TRBD1 (5 bases). CDR1 and CDR2 from the germline V gene are MNHEY and SVGAGI. V shed 2 bases and J shed 3 bases, with 11 bases lying between them. This CDR3 spans 15 amino acids. The CDR3: CASSYGAGDNQPQHF. CDR3 sequence (DNA): TGTGCCAGCAGTTACGGGGCAGGCGACAATCAGCCCCAGCATTTT.

This clone was seen just once. The chain carries TRBV6-5 and TRBJ2-1, with a tentative D call TRBD2 (6 bases). The CDR3 spans 14 residues. Germline CDR1 reads MNHEY; CDR2 reads SVGAGI. Trimming stripped 7 bases from V and 9 bases from J, with 19 bases between. The CDR3 spells CASMSRREFREQFF. The CDR3 region has the DNA TGTGCCAGCATGTCACGGAGGGAGTTCCGTGAGCAGTTCTTC.

This rearrangement joins TRBV5-1 to TRBJ2-3, with 10 nucleotides matching TRBD1. With V trimmed by 4 bases and J by 3 bases, 5 bases remained unmatched. Germline V gene data show CDR1 as SGHRS and CDR2 as YFSETQ. The CDR3 runs 15 residues. As DNA, the CDR3 is TGCGCCAGCAGCGGACCGGGACAGGGGACAGATACGCAGTATTTT. Residues: CASSGPGQGTDTQYF.